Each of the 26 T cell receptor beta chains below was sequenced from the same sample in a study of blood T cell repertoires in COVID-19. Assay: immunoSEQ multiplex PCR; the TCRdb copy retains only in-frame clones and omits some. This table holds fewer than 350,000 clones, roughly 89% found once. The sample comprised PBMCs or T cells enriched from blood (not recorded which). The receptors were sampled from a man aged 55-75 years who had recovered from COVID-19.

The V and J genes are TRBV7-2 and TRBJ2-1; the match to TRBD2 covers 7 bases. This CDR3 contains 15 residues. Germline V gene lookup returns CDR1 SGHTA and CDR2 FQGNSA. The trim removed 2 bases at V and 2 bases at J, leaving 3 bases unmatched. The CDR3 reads CASSLSGGAYNEQFF. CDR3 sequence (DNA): TGTGCCAGCAGCTTATCGGGAGGAGCCTACAATGAGCAGTTCTTC.

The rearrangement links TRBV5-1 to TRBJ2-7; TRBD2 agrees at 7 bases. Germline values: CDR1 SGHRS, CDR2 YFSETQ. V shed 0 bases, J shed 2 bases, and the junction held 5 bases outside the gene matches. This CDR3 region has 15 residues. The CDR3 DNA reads TGCGCCAGCAGCTTGGGGGGCGGGGGTCCCTACGAGCAGTACTTC. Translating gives CASSLGGGGPYEQYF.

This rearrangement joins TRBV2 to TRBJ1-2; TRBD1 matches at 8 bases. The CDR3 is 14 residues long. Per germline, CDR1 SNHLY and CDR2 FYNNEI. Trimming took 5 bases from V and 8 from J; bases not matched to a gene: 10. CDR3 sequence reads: CASSQDRAAWGYTF. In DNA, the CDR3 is TGTGCCAGCAGTCAGGACAGGGCGGCGTGGGGCTACACCTTC.

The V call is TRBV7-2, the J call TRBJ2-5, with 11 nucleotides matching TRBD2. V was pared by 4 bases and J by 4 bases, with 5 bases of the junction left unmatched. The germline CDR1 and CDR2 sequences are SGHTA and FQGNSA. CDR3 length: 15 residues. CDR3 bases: TGTGCCAGCAGCTCAGGGACTAGCGGCGGAGAGACCCAGTACTTC. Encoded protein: CASSSGTSGGETQYF. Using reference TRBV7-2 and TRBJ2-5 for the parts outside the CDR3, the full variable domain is GAGVSQSPSNKVTEKGKDVELRCDPISGHTALYWYRQSLGQGLEFLIYFQGNSAPDKSGLPSDRFSAERTGGSVSTLTIQRTQQEDSAVYLCASSSGTSGGETQYFGPGTRLLVL.

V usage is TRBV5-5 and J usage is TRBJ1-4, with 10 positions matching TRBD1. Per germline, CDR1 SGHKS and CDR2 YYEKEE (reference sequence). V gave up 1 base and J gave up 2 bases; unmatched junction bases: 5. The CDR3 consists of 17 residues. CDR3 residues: CASSLMGQGYTNEKLFF. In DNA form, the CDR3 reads TGTGCCAGCAGCTTGATGGGACAGGGGTACACTAATGAAAAACTGTTTTTT.

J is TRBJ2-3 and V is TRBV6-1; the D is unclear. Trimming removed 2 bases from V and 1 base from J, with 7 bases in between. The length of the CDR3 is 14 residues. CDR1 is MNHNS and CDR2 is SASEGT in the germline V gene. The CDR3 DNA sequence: TGTGCCAGCAGTGAAAGCAGCGGCACAGATACGCAGTATTTT. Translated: CASSESSGTDTQYF.

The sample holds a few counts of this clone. The CDR3 coding sequence is TGTGCCAGCAGCGAGGGACTAGGGGAGACCCAGTACTTC. This codes for CASSEGLGETQYF. The chain is built from TRBV2 and TRBJ2-5; 8 bases fit TRBD2. Germline-derived CDR1 and CDR2 are SNHLY and FYNNEI. The V and J ends lost 6 bases and 5 bases, in that order; junction bases with no gene match: 5. The CDR3 has 13 residues. Complete variable domain (other parts from reference TRBV2 and TRBJ2-5): EPEVTQTPSHQVTQMGQEVILRCVPISNHLYFYWYRQILGQKVEFLVSFYNNEISEKSEIFDDQFSVERPDGSNFTLKIRSTKLEDSAMYFCASSEGLGETQYFGPGTRLLVL.

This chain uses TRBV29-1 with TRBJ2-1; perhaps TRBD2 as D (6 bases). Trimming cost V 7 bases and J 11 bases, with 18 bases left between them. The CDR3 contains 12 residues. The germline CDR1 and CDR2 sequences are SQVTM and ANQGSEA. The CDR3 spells CSAPGPGDKQFF. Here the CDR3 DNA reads TGCAGCGCACCTGGACCGGGGGATAAGCAGTTCTTC.

CDR3 nucleotides: TGCGCCAGCAGCCAAGGTGCAGGGCCCTATGGCTACACCTTC. It yields the protein CASSQGAGPYGYTF. J is TRBJ1-2 and V is TRBV4-1; D is possibly TRBD1 (5 bases). Germline V CDR1 and CDR2: MGHRA, YSYEKL. The V end lost 1 base, the J end lost 4 bases, and 10 bases lay between the germline ends. The CDR3 totals 14 residues.

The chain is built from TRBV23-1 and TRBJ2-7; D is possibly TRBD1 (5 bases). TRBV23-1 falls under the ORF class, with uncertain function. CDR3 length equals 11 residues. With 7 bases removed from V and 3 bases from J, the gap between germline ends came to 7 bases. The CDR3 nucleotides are TGCGCCAGCACCCAGGGCTACGAGCAGTACTTC. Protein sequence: CASTQGYEQYF.

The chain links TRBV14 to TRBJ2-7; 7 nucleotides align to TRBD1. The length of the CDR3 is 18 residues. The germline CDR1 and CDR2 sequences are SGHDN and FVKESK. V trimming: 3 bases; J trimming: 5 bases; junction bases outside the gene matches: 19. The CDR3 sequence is CASSHTKGAGGNRDEQYF. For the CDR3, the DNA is TGTGCCAGCAGCCACACCAAAGGGGCAGGGGGTAATAGGGACGAGCAGTACTTC.

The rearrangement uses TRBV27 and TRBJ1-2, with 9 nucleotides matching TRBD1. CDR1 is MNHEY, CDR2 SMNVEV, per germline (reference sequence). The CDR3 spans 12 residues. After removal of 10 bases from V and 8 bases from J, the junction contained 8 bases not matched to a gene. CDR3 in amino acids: CATGDRVLGYTF. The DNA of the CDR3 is TGTGCCACAGGGGACAGGGTCTTAGGCTACACCTTC.

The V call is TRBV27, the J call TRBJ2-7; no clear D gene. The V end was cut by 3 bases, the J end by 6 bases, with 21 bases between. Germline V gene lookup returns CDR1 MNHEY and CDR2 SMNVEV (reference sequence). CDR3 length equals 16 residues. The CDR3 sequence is CASSFHGPAGESEQYF. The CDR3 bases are TGTGCCAGCAGTTTCCACGGTCCCGCAGGCGAAAGCGAGCAGTACTTC.

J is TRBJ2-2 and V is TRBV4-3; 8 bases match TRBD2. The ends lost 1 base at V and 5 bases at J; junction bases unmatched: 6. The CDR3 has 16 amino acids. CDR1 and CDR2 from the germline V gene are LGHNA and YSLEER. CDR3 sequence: CASSQGTSPATGELFF. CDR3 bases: TGCGCCAGCAGCCAAGGGACTAGCCCCGCAACCGGGGAGCTGTTTTTT.

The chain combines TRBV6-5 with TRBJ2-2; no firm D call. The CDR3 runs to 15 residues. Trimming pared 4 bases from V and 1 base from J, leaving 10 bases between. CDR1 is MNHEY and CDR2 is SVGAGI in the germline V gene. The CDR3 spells CASSSTPRNTGELFF. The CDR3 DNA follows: TGTGCCAGCAGTTCCACCCCGAGGAACACCGGGGAGCTGTTTTTT.

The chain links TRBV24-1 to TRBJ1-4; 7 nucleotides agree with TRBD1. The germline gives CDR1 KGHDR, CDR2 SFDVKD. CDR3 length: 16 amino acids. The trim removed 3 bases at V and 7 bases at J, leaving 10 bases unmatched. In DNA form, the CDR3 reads TGTGCCACCAGTGATGCCCAACAGGGGCGCGGTGAAAAACTGTTTTTT. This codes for CATSDAQQGRGEKLFF.

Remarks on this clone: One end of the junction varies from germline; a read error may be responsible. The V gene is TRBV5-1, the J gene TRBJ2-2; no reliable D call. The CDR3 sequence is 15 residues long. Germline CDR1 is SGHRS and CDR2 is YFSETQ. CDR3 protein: CASSLDSMNAGELFF. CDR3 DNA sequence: TGCGCCAGCAGCTTGGACAGCATGAACGCCGGGGAGCTGTTTTTT. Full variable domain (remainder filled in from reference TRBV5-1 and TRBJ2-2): KAGVTQTPRYLIKTRGQQVTLSCSPISGHRSVSWYQQTPGQGLQFLFEYFSETQRNKGNFPGRFSGRQFSNSRSEMNVSTLELGDSALYLCASSLDSMNAGELFFGEGSRLTVL.

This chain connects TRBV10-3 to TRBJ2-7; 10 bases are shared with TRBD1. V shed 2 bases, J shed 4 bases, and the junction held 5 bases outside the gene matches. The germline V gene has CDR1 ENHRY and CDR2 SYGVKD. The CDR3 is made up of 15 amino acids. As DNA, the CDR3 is TGTGCCATCAGTGAGGAGGGACAGGGGCAATACGAGCAGTACTTC. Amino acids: CAISEEGQGQYEQYF.

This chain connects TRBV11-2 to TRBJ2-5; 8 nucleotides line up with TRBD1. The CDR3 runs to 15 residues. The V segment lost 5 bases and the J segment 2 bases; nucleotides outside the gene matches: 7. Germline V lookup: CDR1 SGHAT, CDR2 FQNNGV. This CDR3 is CASSLRTGRQETQYF. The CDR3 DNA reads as TGTGCCAGCAGCCTTAGGACAGGGCGGCAAGAGACCCAGTACTTC.

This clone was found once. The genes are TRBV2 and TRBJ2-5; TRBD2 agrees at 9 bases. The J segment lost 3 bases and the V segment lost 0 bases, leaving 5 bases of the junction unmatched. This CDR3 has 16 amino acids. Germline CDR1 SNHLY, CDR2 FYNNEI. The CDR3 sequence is CASSEARASGKETQYF. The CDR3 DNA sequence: TGTGCCAGCAGTGAAGCGCGGGCTAGCGGGAAAGAGACCCAGTACTTC.

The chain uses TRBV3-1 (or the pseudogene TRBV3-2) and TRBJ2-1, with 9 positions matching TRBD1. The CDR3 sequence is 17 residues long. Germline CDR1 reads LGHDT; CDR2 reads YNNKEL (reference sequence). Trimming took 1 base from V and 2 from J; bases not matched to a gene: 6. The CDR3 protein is CASSQATGGGPYNEQFF. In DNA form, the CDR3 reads TGTGCCAGCAGCCAAGCCACAGGGGGCGGACCCTACAATGAGCAGTTCTTC.

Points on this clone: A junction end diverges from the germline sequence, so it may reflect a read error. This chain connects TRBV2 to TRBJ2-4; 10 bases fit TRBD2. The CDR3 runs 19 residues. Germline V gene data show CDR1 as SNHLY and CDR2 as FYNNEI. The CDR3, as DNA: TGTGCCAGCGGAACCGGGTCTAGCGGGAGCTGGGTGCCCAAAAACATTCGGTACTTC. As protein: CASGTGSSGSWVPKNIRYF.

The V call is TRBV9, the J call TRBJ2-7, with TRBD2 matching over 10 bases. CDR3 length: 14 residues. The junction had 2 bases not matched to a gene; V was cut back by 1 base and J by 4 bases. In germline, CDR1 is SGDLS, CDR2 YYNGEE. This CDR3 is CASSVLAGAYEQYF. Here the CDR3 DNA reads TGTGCCAGCAGCGTACTAGCGGGAGCGTACGAGCAGTACTTC.

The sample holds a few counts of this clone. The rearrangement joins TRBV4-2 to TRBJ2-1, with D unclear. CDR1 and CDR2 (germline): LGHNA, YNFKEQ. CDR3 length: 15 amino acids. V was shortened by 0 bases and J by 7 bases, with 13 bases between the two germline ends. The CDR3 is CASSQEEFMRNEQFF. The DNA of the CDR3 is TGTGCCAGCAGCCAAGAAGAGTTTATGAGAAATGAGCAGTTCTTC.

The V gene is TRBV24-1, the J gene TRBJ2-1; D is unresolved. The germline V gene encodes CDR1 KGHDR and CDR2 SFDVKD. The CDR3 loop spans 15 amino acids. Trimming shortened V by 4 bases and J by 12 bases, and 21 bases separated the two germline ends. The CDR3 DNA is TGTGCCACCAGTGAGCCGGAGACCCACTCGGTCGTGCAGTTCTTC. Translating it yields CATSEPETHSVVQFF.

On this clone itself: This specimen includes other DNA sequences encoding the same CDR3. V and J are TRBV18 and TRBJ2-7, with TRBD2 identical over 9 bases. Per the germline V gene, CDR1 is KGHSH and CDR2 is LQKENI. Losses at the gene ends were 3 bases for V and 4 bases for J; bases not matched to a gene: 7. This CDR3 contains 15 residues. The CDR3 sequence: CASSPRLAETYEQYF. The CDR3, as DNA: TGTGCCAGCTCACCCCGACTAGCGGAGACTTACGAGCAGTACTTC.